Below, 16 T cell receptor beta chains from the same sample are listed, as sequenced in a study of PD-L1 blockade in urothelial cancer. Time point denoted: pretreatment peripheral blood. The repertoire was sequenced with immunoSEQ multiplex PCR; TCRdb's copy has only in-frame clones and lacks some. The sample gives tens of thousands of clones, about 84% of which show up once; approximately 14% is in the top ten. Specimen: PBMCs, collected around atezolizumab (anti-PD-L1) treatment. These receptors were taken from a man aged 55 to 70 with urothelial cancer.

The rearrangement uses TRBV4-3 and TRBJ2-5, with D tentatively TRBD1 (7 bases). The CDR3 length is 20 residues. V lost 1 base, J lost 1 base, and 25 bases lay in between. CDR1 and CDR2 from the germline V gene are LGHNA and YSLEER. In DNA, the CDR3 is TGCGCCAGCAGCCAAGGGGGGGTGCTACAGGGGTCCCCACTCCAAGAGACCCAGTACTTC. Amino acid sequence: CASSQGGVLQGSPLQETQYF.

The CDR3, as DNA: TGTGCCAGCAGCTCTAGGGGGACAGGTGGGAAAAGAGGCGAGCAGTACTTC. Translating gives CASSSRGTGGKRGEQYF. The genes are TRBV7-9 and TRBJ2-7; 8 bases line up with TRBD1. V was pared by 4 bases and J by 6 bases, with 17 bases of the junction left unmatched. The CDR3 is made up of 17 amino acids. Germline CDR1 and CDR2: SEHNR and FQNEAQ (reference sequence).

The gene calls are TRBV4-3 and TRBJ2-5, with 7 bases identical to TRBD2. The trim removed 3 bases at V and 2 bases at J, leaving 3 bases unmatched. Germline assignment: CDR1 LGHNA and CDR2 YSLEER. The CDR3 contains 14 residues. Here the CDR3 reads CASSQGGFQETQYF. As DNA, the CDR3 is TGCGCCAGCAGCCAGGGGGGGTTTCAAGAGACCCAGTACTTC.

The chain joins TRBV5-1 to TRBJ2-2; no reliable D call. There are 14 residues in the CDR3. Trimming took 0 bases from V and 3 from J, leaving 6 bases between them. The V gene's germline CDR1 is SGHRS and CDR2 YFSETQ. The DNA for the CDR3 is TGCGCCAGCAGCTTGGTAGTGGACACCGGGGAGCTGTTTTTT. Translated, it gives CASSLVVDTGELFF. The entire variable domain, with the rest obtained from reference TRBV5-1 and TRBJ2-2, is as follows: KAGVTQTPRYLIKTRGQQVTLSCSPISGHRSVSWYQQTPGQGLQFLFEYFSETQRNKGNFPGRFSGRQFSNSRSEMNVSTLELGDSALYLCASSLVVDTGELFFGEGSRLTVL.

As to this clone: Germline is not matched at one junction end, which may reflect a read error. The CDR3 DNA sequence: TGTGCCAGCAGTCAAGCCAACAGGGGGCCTAATGTTCGTGCTGAAGCTTTCTTT. Translating gives CASSQANRGPNVRAEAFF. V gene TRBV4-2 combines with J gene TRBJ1-1, with 9 bases that match TRBD1. The V gene's germline CDR1 is LGHNA and CDR2 YNFKEQ. The CDR3 consists of 18 residues.

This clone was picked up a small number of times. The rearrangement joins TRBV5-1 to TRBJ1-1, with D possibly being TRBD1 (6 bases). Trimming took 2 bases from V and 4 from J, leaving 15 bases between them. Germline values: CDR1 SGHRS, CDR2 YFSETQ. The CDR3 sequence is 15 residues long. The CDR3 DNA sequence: TGCGCCAGCAGCTTAAGTACAGGGAAGGGCACTGAAGCTTTCTTT. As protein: CASSLSTGKGTEAFF.

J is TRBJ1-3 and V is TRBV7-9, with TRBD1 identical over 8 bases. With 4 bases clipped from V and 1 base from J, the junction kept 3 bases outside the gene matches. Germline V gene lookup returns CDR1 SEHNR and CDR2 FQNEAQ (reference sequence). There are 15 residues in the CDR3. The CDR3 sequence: CASSSQGASGNTIYF. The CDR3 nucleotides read TGTGCCAGCAGCTCCCAGGGGGCGTCTGGAAACACCATATATTTT.

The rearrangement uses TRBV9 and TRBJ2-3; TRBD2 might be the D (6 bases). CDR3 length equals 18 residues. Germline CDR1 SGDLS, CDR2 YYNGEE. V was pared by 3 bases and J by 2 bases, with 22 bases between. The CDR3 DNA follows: TGTGCCAGCAGCGCCGAGGGTGGAGGGTCGGCCTCCACAGATACGCAGTATTTT. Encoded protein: CASSAEGGGSASTDTQYF.

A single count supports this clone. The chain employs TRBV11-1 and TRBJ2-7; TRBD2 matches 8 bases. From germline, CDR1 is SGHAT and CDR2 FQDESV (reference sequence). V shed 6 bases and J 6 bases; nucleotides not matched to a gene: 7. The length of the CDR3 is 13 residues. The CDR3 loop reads CASSLRAGGEQYF. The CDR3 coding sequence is TGTGCCAGCAGTCTCCGGGCGGGGGGCGAGCAGTACTTC.

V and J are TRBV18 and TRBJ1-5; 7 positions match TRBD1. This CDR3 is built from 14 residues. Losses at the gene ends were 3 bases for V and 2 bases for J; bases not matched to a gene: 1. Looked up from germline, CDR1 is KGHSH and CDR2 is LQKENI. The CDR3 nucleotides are TGTGCCAGCTCACCTGGGACAGGCAATCAGCCCCAGCATTTT. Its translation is CASSPGTGNQPQHF.

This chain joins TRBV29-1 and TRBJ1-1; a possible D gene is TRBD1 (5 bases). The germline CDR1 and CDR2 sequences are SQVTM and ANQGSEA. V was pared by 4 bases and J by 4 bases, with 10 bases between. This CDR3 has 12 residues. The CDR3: CSVGGVGTEAFF. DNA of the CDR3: TGCAGCGTTGGGGGGGTTGGCACTGAAGCTTTCTTT. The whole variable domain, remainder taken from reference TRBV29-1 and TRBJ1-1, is SAVISQKPSRDICQRGTSLTIQCQVDSQVTMMFWYRQQPGQSLTLIATANQGSEATYESGFVIDKFPISRPNLTFSTLTVSNMSPEDSSIYLCSVGGVGTEAFFGQGTRLTVV.

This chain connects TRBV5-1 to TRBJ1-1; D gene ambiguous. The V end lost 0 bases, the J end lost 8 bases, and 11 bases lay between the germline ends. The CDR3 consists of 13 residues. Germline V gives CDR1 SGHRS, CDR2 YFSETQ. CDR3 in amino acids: CASSLEWAGEAFF. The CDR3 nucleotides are TGCGCCAGCAGCTTGGAGTGGGCAGGAGAAGCTTTCTTT.

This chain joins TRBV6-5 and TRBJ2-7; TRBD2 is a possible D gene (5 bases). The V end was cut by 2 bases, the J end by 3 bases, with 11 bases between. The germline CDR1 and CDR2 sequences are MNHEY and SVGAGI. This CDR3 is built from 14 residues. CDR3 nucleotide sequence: TGTGCCAGCAGTTACGGGAGTGAGGTCTACGAGCAGTACTTC. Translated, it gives CASSYGSEVYEQYF.

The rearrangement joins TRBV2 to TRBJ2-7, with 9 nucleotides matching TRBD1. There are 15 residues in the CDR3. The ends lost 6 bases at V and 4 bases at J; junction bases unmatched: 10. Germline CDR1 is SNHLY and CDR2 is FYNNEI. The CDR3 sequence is CASRDPGQGAYEQYF. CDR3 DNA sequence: TGTGCCAGCAGAGACCCGGGACAGGGTGCGTACGAGCAGTACTTC.

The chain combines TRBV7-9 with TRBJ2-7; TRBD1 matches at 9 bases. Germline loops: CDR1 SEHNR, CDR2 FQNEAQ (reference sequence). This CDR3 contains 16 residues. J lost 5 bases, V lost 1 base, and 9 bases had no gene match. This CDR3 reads CASSLGNTGGQDEQYF. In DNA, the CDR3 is TGTGCCAGCAGCTTAGGAAACACAGGGGGCCAGGACGAGCAGTACTTC.

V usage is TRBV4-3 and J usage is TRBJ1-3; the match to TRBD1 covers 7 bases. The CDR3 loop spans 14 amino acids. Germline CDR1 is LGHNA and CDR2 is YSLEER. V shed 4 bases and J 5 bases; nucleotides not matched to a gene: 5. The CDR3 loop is CASSPGTERNTIYF. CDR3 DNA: TGCGCCAGCAGCCCCGGGACAGAGAGAAACACCATATATTTT.